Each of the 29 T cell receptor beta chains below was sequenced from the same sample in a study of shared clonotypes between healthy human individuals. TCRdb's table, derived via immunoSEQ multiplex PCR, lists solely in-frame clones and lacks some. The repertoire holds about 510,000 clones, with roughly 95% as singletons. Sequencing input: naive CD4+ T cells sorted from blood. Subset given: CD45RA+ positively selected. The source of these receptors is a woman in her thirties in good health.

The CDR3 is CASSLALTGDYGYTF. The DNA of the CDR3 is TGCGCCAGCAGCCTAGCCCTGACAGGAGATTATGGCTACACCTTC. This chain joins TRBV4-1 and TRBJ1-2; TRBD1 is a possible D gene (6 bases). The CDR3 extends over 15 amino acids. Trimming stripped 4 bases from V and 5 bases from J, with 17 bases between. Germline V gives CDR1 MGHRA, CDR2 YSYEKL.

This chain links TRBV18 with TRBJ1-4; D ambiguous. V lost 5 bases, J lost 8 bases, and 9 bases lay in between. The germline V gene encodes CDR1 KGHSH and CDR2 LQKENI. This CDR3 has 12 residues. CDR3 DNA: TGTGCCAGCTCAACCGTGGGGGAAAAACTGTTTTTT. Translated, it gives CASSTVGEKLFF.

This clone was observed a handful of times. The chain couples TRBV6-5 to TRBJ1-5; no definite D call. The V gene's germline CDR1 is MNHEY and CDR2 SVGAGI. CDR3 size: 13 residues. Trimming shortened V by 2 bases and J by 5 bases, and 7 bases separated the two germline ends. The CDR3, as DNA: TGTGCCAGCAGTTACGGCCAAGATCAGCCCCAGCATTTT. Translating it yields CASSYGQDQPQHF.

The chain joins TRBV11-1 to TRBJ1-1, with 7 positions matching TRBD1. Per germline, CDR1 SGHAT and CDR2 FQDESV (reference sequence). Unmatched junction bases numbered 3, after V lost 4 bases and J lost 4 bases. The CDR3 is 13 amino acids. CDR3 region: CASSSTGSTEAFF. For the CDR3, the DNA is TGTGCCAGCAGCTCGACAGGGAGCACTGAAGCTTTCTTT.

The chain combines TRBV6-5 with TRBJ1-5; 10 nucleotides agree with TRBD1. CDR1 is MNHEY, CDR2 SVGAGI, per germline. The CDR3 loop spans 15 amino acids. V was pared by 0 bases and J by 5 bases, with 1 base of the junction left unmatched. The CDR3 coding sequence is TGTGCCAGCAGTTACTCGACAGGGGGCGATCAGCCCCAGCATTTT. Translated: CASSYSTGGDQPQHF.

This CDR3 reads CASSSTGTPVRSYGYTF. Here the CDR3 DNA reads TGTGCCAGCAGTTCTACGGGGACCCCCGTTCGTAGCTATGGCTACACCTTC. The rearrangement joins TRBV28 to TRBJ1-2, with D possibly TRBD1 on 5 matching bases. Germline CDR1 and CDR2: MDHEN and SYDVKM. Trimming removed 4 bases from V and 4 bases from J, with 22 bases in between. This CDR3 has 17 residues.

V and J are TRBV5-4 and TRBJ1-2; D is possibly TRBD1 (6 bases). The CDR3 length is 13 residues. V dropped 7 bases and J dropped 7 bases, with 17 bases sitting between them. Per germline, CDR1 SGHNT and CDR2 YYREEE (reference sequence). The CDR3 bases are TGTGCCAGCCGTCCAACAGGGAGTCGTGGCTACACCTTC. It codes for CASRPTGSRGYTF.

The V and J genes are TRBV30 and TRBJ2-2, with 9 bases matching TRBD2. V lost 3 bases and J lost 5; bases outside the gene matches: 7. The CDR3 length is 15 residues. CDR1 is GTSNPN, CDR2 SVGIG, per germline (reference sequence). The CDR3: CAWSVIAGVTGELFF. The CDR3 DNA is TGTGCCTGGAGCGTAATAGCGGGAGTAACCGGGGAGCTGTTTTTT.

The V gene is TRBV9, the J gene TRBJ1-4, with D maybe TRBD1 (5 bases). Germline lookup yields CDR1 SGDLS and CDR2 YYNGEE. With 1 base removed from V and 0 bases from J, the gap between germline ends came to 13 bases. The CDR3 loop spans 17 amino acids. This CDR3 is CASSVRGQPATNEKLFF. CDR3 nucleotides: TGTGCCAGCAGCGTAAGGGGTCAGCCTGCAACTAATGAAAAACTGTTTTTT. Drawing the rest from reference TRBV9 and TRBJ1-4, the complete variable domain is DSGVTQTPKHLITATGQRVTLRCSPRSGDLSVYWYQQSLDQGLQFLIQYYNGEERAKGNILERFSAQQFPDLHSELNLSSLELGDSALYFCASSVRGQPATNEKLFFGSGTQLSVL.

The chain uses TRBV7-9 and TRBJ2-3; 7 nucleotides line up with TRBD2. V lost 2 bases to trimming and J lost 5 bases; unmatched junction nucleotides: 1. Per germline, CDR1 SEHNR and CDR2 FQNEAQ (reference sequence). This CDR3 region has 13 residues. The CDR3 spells CASSLTSVDTQYF. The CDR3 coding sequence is TGTGCCAGCAGCTTAACTAGCGTAGATACGCAGTATTTT.

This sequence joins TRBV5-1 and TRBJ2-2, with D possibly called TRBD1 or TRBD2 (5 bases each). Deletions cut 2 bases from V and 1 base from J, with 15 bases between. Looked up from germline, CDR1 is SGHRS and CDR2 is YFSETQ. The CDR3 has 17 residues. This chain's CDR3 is CASSFAGGRGNTGELFF. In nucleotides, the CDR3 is TGCGCCAGCAGCTTCGCTGGGGGAAGGGGGAACACCGGGGAGCTGTTTTTT.

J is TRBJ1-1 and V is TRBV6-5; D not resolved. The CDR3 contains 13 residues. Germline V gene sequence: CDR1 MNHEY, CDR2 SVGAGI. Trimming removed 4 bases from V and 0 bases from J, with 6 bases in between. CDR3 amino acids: CASSWSMNTEAFF. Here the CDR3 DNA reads TGTGCCAGCAGTTGGTCAATGAACACTGAAGCTTTCTTT.

In DNA, the CDR3 is TGTGCCAGCAGACATACAGATACGCAGTATTTT. It codes for CASRHTDTQYF. The chain has TRBV9 and TRBJ2-3; D ambiguous. The CDR3 consists of 11 residues. Trimming stripped 5 bases from V and 3 bases from J, with 4 bases between. The germline gives CDR1 SGDLS, CDR2 YYNGEE.

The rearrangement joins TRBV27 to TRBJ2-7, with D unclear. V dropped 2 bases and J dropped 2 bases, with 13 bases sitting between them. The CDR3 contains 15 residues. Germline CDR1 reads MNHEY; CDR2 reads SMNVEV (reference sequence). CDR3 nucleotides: TGTGCCAGCAGTTTAAGATCAGAACTCCCCTACGAGCAGTACTTC. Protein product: CASSLRSELPYEQYF.

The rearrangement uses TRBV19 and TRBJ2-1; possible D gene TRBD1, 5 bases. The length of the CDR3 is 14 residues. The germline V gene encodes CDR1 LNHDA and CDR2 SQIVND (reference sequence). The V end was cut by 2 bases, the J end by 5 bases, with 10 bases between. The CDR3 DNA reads TGTGCCAGTAGTATACCAGGGTATAACAATGAGCAGTTCTTC. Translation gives CASSIPGYNNEQFF.

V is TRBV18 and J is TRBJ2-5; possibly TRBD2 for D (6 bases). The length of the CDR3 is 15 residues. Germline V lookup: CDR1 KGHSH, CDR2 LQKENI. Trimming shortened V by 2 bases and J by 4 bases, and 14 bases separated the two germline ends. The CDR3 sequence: CASSPGLTKRETQYF. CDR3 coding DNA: TGTGCCAGCTCACCAGGACTAACAAAGAGAGAGACCCAGTACTTC.

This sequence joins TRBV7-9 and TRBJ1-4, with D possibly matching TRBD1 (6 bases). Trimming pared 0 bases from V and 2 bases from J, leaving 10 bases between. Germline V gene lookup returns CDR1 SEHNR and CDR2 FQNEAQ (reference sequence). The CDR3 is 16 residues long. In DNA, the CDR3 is TGTGCCAGCAGCTTAGCTGGGGGCAGGACTAATGAAAAACTGTTTTTT. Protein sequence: CASSLAGGRTNEKLFF.

The CDR3 coding sequence is TGTGCCAGCACGATCTCAGGGGTGTTCTACACTGAAGCTTTCTTT. Translated, it gives CASTISGVFYTEAFF. The chain uses TRBV28 and TRBJ1-1, with a possible D match to TRBD1 (6 bases). This CDR3 region has 15 residues. V lost 7 bases and J lost 3, with 18 bases in between. The germline V gene encodes CDR1 MDHEN and CDR2 SYDVKM.

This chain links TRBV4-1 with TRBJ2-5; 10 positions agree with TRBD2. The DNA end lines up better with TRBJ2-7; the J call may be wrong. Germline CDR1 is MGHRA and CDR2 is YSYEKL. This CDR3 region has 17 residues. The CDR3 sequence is CASSVLLAGYPEYEQYF. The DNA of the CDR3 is TGCGCCAGCAGCGTACTACTAGCGGGGTACCCAGAATACGAGCAGTACTTC.

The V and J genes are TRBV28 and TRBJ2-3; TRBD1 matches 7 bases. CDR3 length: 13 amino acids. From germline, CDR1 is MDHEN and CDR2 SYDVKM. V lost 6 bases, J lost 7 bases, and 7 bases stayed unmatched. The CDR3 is CASSPSQGNTQYF. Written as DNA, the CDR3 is TGTGCCAGCAGCCCGTCACAGGGGAATACGCAGTATTTT.

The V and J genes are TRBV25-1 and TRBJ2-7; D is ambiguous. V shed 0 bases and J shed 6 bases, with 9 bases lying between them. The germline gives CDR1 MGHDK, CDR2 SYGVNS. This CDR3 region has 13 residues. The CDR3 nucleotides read TGTGCCAGCAGTGAATATATAGCAGGCGAGCAGTACTTC. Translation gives CASSEYIAGEQYF.

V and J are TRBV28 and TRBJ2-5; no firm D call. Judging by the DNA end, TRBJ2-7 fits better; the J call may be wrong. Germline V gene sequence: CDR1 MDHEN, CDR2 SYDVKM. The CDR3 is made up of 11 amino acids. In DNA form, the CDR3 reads TGTGCCAGCGGATCGCGATACGAGCAGTACTTC. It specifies CASGSRYEQYF.

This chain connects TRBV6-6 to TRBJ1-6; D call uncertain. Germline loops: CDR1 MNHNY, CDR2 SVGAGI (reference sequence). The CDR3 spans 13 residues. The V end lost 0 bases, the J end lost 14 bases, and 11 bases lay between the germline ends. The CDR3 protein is CASSYSSQKSLHF. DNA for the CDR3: TGTGCCAGCAGTTACTCGAGTCAAAAGTCCCTCCACTTT.

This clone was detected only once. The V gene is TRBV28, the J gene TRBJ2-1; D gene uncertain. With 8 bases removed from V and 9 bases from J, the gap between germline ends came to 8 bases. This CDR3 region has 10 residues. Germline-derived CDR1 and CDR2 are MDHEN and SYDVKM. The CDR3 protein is CASGTFEQFF. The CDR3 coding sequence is TGTGCCAGCGGCACTTTTGAGCAGTTCTTC.

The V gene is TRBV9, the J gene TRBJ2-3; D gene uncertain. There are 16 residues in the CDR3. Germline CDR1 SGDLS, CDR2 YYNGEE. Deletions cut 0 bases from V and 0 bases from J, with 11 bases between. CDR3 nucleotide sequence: TGTGCCAGCAGCGTAGGAGGCACCTTTAGCACAGATACGCAGTATTTT. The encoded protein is CASSVGGTFSTDTQYF.

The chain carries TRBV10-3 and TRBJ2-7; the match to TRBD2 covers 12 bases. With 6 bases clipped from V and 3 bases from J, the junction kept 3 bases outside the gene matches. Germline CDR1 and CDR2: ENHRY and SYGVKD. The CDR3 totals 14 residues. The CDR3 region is CAISRTSGDYEQYF. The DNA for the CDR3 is TGTGCCATCAGCAGGACTAGCGGGGACTACGAGCAGTACTTC.

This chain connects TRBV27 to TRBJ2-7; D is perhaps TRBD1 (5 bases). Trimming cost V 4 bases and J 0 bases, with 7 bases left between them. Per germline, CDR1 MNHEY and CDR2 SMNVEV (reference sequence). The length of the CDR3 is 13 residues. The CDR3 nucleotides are TGTGCCAGCAGTTCGGACAACTCCTACGAGCAGTACTTC. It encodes CASSSDNSYEQYF.

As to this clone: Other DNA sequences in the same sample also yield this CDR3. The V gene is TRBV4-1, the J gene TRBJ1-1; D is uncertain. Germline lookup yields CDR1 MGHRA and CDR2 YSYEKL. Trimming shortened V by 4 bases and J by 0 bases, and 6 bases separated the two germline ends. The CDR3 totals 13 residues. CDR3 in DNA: TGCGCCAGCAGCCGTGCCATGAACACTGAAGCTTTCTTT. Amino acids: CASSRAMNTEAFF.

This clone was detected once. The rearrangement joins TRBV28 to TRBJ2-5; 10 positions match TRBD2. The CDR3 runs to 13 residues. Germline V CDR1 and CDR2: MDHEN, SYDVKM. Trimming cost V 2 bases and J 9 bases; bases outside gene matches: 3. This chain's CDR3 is CASSLSLAGAQYF. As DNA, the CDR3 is TGTGCCAGCAGTTTAAGTCTAGCGGGAGCCCAGTACTTC.